The 29 T cell receptor beta chains below were found in one sample sequenced in a study of sequential checkpoint blockade in melanoma. Sequencing used immunoSEQ multiplex PCR; TCRdb keeps in-frame clones, though not all of them. The table records about 5,100 clones, about 25% of them present only once. The sample's treatment: randomized to nivolumab then ipilimumab (arm A) or the reverse (arm B). Material: tumor tissue (inferred from file names), obtained from a patient given nivolumab and ipilimumab in sequence. These receptors were obtained from a human donor with melanoma.

By sample share, this clone is medium-sized. The rearrangement uses TRBV11-3 and TRBJ2-3, with unresolved D. The CDR3 extends over 15 amino acids. V was clipped by 4 bases and J by 3 bases, with 14 bases between them. Germline V gene sequence: CDR1 SGHNT, CDR2 YENEEA. CDR3 nucleotide sequence: TGTGCCAGCAGCTCCCGAATCGGGTCGACAGATACGCAGTATTTT. Translating gives CASSSRIGSTDTQYF.

V usage is TRBV5-1 and J usage is TRBJ2-7, with D possibly TRBD2 on 5 matching bases. The length of the CDR3 is 15 residues. Germline lookup yields CDR1 SGHRS and CDR2 YFSETQ. V lost 0 bases, J lost 0 bases, and 10 bases lay in between. CDR3 sequence reads: CASSLVAGDSYEQYF. The CDR3 nucleotides are TGCGCCAGCAGCTTGGTTGCCGGGGACTCCTACGAGCAGTACTTC.

This clone has ten or more counts. Written as DNA, the CDR3 is TGTGCCAGCAGCTTAGACTTGATCTTACAAGAGACCCAGTACTTC. It translates to CASSLDLILQETQYF. V is TRBV11-3 and J is TRBJ2-5; D uncertain. Looked up from germline, CDR1 is SGHNT and CDR2 is YENEEA. Between the trimmed V and J ends, which lost 0 bases and 2 bases, there was a span of 10 bases. CDR3 length equals 15 residues.

This clone was seen only a few times. The rearrangement uses TRBV30 and TRBJ2-5, with 9 bases aligning to TRBD1. Germline V gene data show CDR1 as GTSNPN and CDR2 as SVGIG (reference sequence). The length of the CDR3 is 14 residues. V shed 3 bases, J shed 3 bases, and the junction held 5 bases outside the gene matches. The CDR3 reads CAWSRTGVEETQYF. For the CDR3, the DNA is TGTGCCTGGAGCAGGACAGGGGTAGAAGAGACCCAGTACTTC.

This chain links TRBV11-1 with TRBJ2-3, with 10 bases lining up with TRBD2. The J segment lost 1 base and the V segment lost 6 bases, leaving 7 bases of the junction unmatched. There are 16 residues in the CDR3. Germline CDR1 reads SGHAT; CDR2 reads FQDESV (reference sequence). The CDR3 is CASSYKTSGGTDTQYF. In DNA form, the CDR3 reads TGTGCCAGCAGTTATAAAACTAGCGGGGGCACAGATACGCAGTATTTT.

This chain joins TRBV5-1 and TRBJ1-2; 10 positions agree with TRBD1. Germline values: CDR1 SGHRS, CDR2 YFSETQ. Germline trimming cut 2 bases from V and 5 bases from J; bases unmatched to any gene: 6. This CDR3 spans 15 amino acids. The DNA of the CDR3 is TGCGCCAGCAGCTTAGGACAGGGGGGAACATATGGCTACACCTTC. It encodes CASSLGQGGTYGYTF.

This clone is medium-sized (0.01 to 0.1%) within its sample. The chain couples TRBV11-3 to TRBJ2-5; 7 positions agree with TRBD2. CDR1 SGHNT and CDR2 YENEEA come from the germline V gene. The V gene end was trimmed by 4 bases and the J gene end by 5 bases; junction bases not matched to a gene: 7. This CDR3 is 14 amino acids long. CDR3 nucleotide sequence: TGTGCCAGCAGCTCGGGACTACGTACGGAGACCCAGTACTTC. This gives the protein CASSSGLRTETQYF.

The chain has TRBV14 and TRBJ2-3; the D gene is possibly TRBD2 (7 bases). This CDR3 has 14 residues. Germline CDR1 SGHDN, CDR2 FVKESK. Trimming shortened V by 0 bases and J by 14 bases, and 18 bases separated the two germline ends. CDR3 loop: CASSQEWEGGGPYF. CDR3 bases: TGTGCCAGCAGCCAAGAATGGGAAGGGGGAGGGCCGTATTTT.

The V call is TRBV6-8, the J call TRBJ2-2, with 10 bases that match TRBD1. Per the germline V gene, CDR1 is MNHGY and CDR2 is SAAAGT. V dropped 10 bases and J dropped 6; count of bases not matched to a gene: 8. The CDR3 is made up of 14 amino acids. The CDR3 DNA reads TGTGCCACCCAGGGACAGGGGCCCGCCGGGGAGCTGTTTTTT. Translating it yields CATQGQGPAGELFF.

The chain carries TRBV15 and TRBJ1-5, with D perhaps TRBD1 (6 bases). This CDR3 spans 15 amino acids. In germline, CDR1 is LNHNV, CDR2 YYDKDF (reference sequence). Trimming stripped 0 bases from V and 6 bases from J, with 12 bases between. CDR3 in amino acids: CATSRDGGPGQPQHF. The CDR3 DNA follows: TGTGCCACCAGCAGAGATGGGGGGCCTGGTCAGCCCCAGCATTTT.

This chain uses TRBV29-1 with TRBJ2-7; TRBD1 or TRBD2 may be the D gene (6 bases each). V was shortened by 4 bases and J by 4 bases, with 20 bases between the two germline ends. This CDR3 contains 15 residues. Germline V gene data show CDR1 as SQVTM and CDR2 as ANQGSEA. CDR3 protein: CSVGGAWGLGYEQYF. As DNA, the CDR3 is TGCAGCGTTGGGGGGGCATGGGGACTCGGATACGAGCAGTACTTC.

This clone appeared a few times. V is TRBV18 and J is TRBJ1-5; unclear D gene. The V end lost 3 bases, the J end lost 6 bases, and 12 bases lay between the germline ends. The germline gives CDR1 KGHSH, CDR2 LQKENI. This CDR3 comprises 14 residues. The CDR3 is CASSPSSGPQPQHF. CDR3 sequence (DNA): TGTGCCAGCTCACCGTCTTCTGGTCCTCAGCCCCAGCATTTT.

In this sample, this clone turned up a few times. This rearrangement joins TRBV30 to TRBJ1-2; a possible D gene is TRBD1 (5 bases). V was shortened by 2 bases and J by 8 bases, with 9 bases between the two germline ends. The CDR3 is 11 residues long. CDR1 is GTSNPN, CDR2 SVGIG, per germline (reference sequence). The CDR3 DNA sequence: TGTGCCTGGAGTAGGGGATGGGGCTACACCTTC. This translates into CAWSRGWGYTF.

CDR3 amino acids: CASSDGYGRSYEQYF. In DNA, the CDR3 is TGCGCCAGCAGTGATGGATACGGGAGGTCCTACGAGCAGTACTTC. V usage is TRBV10-2 and J usage is TRBJ2-7, with 7 bases lining up with TRBD2. Germline V lookup: CDR1 WSHSY, CDR2 SAAADI. The CDR3 has 15 residues. J lost 1 base, V lost 3 bases, and 6 bases had no gene match.

This clone was picked up many times. The gene calls are TRBV6-8 and TRBJ2-3; D might be TRBD1 (5 bases). The germline CDR1 and CDR2 sequences are MNHGY and SAAAGT. This CDR3 has 15 amino acids. V shed 2 bases and J shed 0 bases, with 9 bases lying between them. The CDR3 DNA reads as TGTGCCAGCAGTTACCAACAGGTTAGCACAGATACGCAGTATTTT. Translating it yields CASSYQQVSTDTQYF.

In its sample, this clone was seen a few times. The rearrangement uses TRBV28 and TRBJ1-5; D is unclear. This CDR3 is 12 amino acids long. Germline V gene data show CDR1 as MDHEN and CDR2 as SYDVKM. Trimming shortened V by 2 bases and J by 5 bases, and 4 bases separated the two germline ends. CDR3 in DNA: TGTGCCAGCAGTTTAGAGGATCAGCCCCAGCATTTT. This translates into CASSLEDQPQHF.

This clone has more than one count but fewer than ten. The rearrangement joins TRBV9 to TRBJ2-1, with D maybe TRBD2 (7 bases). Between the trimmed V and J ends, which lost 4 bases and 7 bases, there was a span of 18 bases. Per germline, CDR1 SGDLS and CDR2 YYNGEE. The CDR3 extends over 15 amino acids. The CDR3 sequence: CASSSRTRGLNEQFF. CDR3 DNA sequence: TGTGCCAGCAGCTCTCGGACTAGGGGGTTGAATGAGCAGTTCTTC. The full variable domain, in which reference TRBV9 and TRBJ2-1 provide the parts outside the CDR3, is DSGVTQTPKHLITATGQRVTLRCSPRSGDLSVYWYQQSLDQGLQFLIQYYNGEERAKGNILERFSAQQFPDLHSELNLSSLELGDSALYFCASSSRTRGLNEQFFGPGTRLTVL.

This rearrangement joins TRBV5-1 to TRBJ1-4, with D possibly TRBD1 on 6 matching bases. V was clipped by 0 bases and J by 13 bases, with 19 bases between them. This CDR3 is built from 15 residues. Germline CDR1 and CDR2: SGHRS and YFSETQ. CDR3 protein: CASSLGDTGAGALFF. In DNA, the CDR3 is TGCGCCAGCAGCTTGGGTGACACCGGGGCGGGGGCACTGTTTTTT.

Only a few counts were recorded for this clone. The rearrangement links TRBV7-6 to TRBJ2-1, with D perhaps TRBD1 (6 bases). Looked up from germline, CDR1 is SGHVS and CDR2 is FNYEAQ. CDR3 size: 15 residues. Trimming removed 5 bases from V and 3 bases from J, with 14 bases in between. The CDR3 DNA reads TGTGCCAGCAGCCCTCAACAGGGCATCTACAATGAGCAGTTCTTC. This sequence encodes CASSPQQGIYNEQFF.

The table lists this clone with many counts. The rearrangement joins TRBV6-1 to TRBJ2-1; D uncertain. Germline loops: CDR1 MNHNS, CDR2 SASEGT. V lost 1 base and J 0 bases, leaving 7 bases between the germline ends. The length of the CDR3 is 15 residues. DNA of the CDR3: TGTGCCAGCAGTGAAGTGGCCAGCTCCTACAATGAGCAGTTCTTC. Its protein is CASSEVASSYNEQFF.

V usage is TRBV18 and J usage is TRBJ2-5, with D possibly being TRBD1 or TRBD2 (5 bases each). This CDR3 has 15 amino acids. V dropped 6 bases and J dropped 2 bases, with 16 bases sitting between them. Germline values: CDR1 KGHSH, CDR2 LQKENI. The CDR3 region has the DNA TGTGCCAGCTCGCGATACCGGGACCGACAAGAGACCCAGTACTTC. Residues: CASSRYRDRQETQYF.

This clone appeared many times. The chain joins TRBV11-3 to TRBJ1-5, with D hard to call. V was clipped by 1 base and J by 3 bases, with 7 bases between them. CDR1 and CDR2 (germline): SGHNT, YENEEA. The CDR3 covers 14 residues. The CDR3 reads CASSLGLNNQPQHF. CDR3 nucleotide sequence: TGTGCCAGCAGCTTAGGACTGAACAATCAGCCCCAGCATTTT.

This clone was seen repeatedly, ten times or more. An ambiguous or unread base is present, and the residue it codes for is denoted X. The chain links TRBV11-3 to TRBJ2-3; the D gene is possibly TRBD2 (5 bases). Germline V gene lookup returns CDR1 SGHNT and CDR2 YENEEA. With 1 base removed from V and 0 bases from J, the gap between germline ends came to 8 bases. CDR3 length: 15 residues. CDR3 region: CASSLXSGSTDTQYF. CDR3 in DNA: TGTGCCAGCAGCTTAGRATCGGGGAGCACAGATACGCAGTATTTT.

The gene calls are TRBV27 and TRBJ2-3; 10 nucleotides match TRBD1. CDR1 is MNHEY, CDR2 SMNVEV, per germline (reference sequence). After removal of 2 bases from V and 6 bases from J, the junction contained 5 bases not matched to a gene. CDR3 length: 15 residues. CDR3 amino acids: CASSLAGQGEDTQYF. DNA of the CDR3: TGTGCCAGCAGTTTAGCCGGACAGGGGGAGGATACGCAGTATTTT.

This clone was counted many times. The gene calls are TRBV11-3 and TRBJ2-2, with 10 bases aligning to TRBD1. V lost 3 bases and J lost 5; bases outside the gene matches: 6. This CDR3 has 16 amino acids. The V gene's germline CDR1 is SGHNT and CDR2 YENEEA. The DNA of the CDR3 is TGTGCCAGCAGCTTTTTGGGGACAGGGGATACCGGGGAGCTGTTTTTT. It yields the protein CASSFLGTGDTGELFF. Variable domain in full (rest from reference TRBV11-3 and TRBJ2-2): EAGVVQSPRYKIIEKKQPVAFWCNPISGHNTLYWYLQNLGQGPELLIRYENEEAVDDSQLPKDRFSAERLKGVDSTLKIQPAELGDSAVYLCASSFLGTGDTGELFFGEGSRLTVL.

This clone was detected a few times. The V call is TRBV6-8, the J call TRBJ2-2; TRBD2 agrees at 10 bases. The V gene's germline CDR1 is MNHGY and CDR2 SAAAGT. Trimming at V came to 8 bases and at J to 7 bases, leaving 13 bases not matched to a gene. The CDR3 totals 16 residues. CDR3 residues: CASGPVTSGTGGELFF. The CDR3 DNA reads TGTGCCAGCGGGCCCGTTACTAGCGGGACGGGCGGGGAGCTGTTTTTT.

The chain is built from TRBV18 and TRBJ2-2, with D uncertain. Germline V gives CDR1 KGHSH, CDR2 LQKENI. The CDR3 has 14 residues. Trimming left V 0 bases short and J 4 bases short, with 6 bases between. The CDR3: CASSPPLGTGELFF. The CDR3, as DNA: TGTGCCAGCTCACCACCACTGGGCACCGGGGAGCTGTTTTTT. Full variable domain (remainder filled in from reference TRBV18 and TRBJ2-2): NAGVMQNPRHLVRRRGQEARLRCSPMKGHSHVYWYRQLPEEGLKFMVYLQKENIIDESGMPKERFSAEFPKEGPSILRIQQVVRGDSAAYFCASSPPLGTGELFFGEGSRLTVL.

This clone came up a few times. The chain uses TRBV6-8 and TRBJ2-2; 7 nucleotides match TRBD1. CDR3 length: 16 amino acids. Trimming removed 6 bases from V and 5 bases from J; junction bases left unmatched: 12. Germline V gives CDR1 MNHGY, CDR2 SAAAGT. The DNA of the CDR3 is TGTGCCAGCAGGGCGGAACGACAGGGTCGGACCGGGGAGCTGTTTTTT. Translation gives CASRAERQGRTGELFF.

This rearrangement joins TRBV29-1 to TRBJ2-3; D is unclear. The CDR3 extends over 12 amino acids. V was shortened by 7 bases and J by 1 base, with 9 bases between the two germline ends. CDR1 is SQVTM and CDR2 is ANQGSEA in the germline V gene. The CDR3 sequence is CSALDGTDTQYF. The DNA for the CDR3 is TGCAGCGCCTTGGACGGCACAGATACGCAGTATTTT.